This T cell receptor beta chain comes out of a study of identical twins. Study-wide results and limits: For zero-insertion analyses, partial confounding could come from invariant MAIT and iNKT cells. Researchers reported weaker excess twin sharing in beta out-of-frame sequences. Modeled out-of-frame TCR alpha sharing in monozygotic twins fell below observed levels.

Template switching supplied a universal primer site; unique molecular identifiers were carried on the cDNA. TCRdb reanalysed the 5' RACE reads using MiXCR and keeps one entry per CDR3 protein. The sample contains roughly 240,000 distinct CDR3 sequences, approximately 8% of which appear only once. This clonotype turned up a few times. What it recognizes is unknown. There are 15 residues in the CDR3. The V gene's germline CDR1 is SNHLY and CDR2 FYNNEI. J was trimmed by 3 bases and V by 4 bases; bases with no gene match: 6. The data were also submitted as part of a second study, on yellow fever vaccine responses in identical twins.

The chain recombines TRBV2 with TRBJ2-5, with 9 positions matching TRBD2. The source of this sequence is a woman aged 18-30 years in good health. The sequenced sample consisted of CD8+ T cells sorted from blood. CDR3 residues: CASSVWASGEETQYF. The CDR3 DNA reads TGTGCCAGCAGTGTATGGGCTAGCGGGGAAGAGACCCAGTACTTC.